Presented here are 27 T cell receptor beta chains from one specimen sequenced in a study of T cell responses to AZD1222 COVID-19 vaccine. Sequencing used immunoSEQ multiplex PCR; TCRdb keeps in-frame clones, though not all of them. The sample lists about 94,000 clones; 85% were seen once. The sample in question was peripheral blood, obtained 28 days after the second AZD1222 dose. All receptors come from an adult who received the AZD1222 COVID-19 vaccine.

Written as DNA, the CDR3 is TGTGCCATCAGTGACCCGGGACTAGAAGTTTCGTACGAGCAGTACTTC. Protein sequence: CAISDPGLEVSYEQYF. J is TRBJ2-7 and V is TRBV10-3; 8 positions match TRBD2. This CDR3 has 16 amino acids. Germline CDR1 ENHRY, CDR2 SYGVKD. V lost 3 bases to trimming and J lost 4 bases; unmatched junction nucleotides: 11.

This chain joins TRBV2 and TRBJ1-6, with 8 bases identical to TRBD1. Trimming cost V 2 bases and J 8 bases; bases outside gene matches: 8. CDR3 length: 16 amino acids. CDR1 is SNHLY, CDR2 FYNNEI, per germline. DNA for the CDR3: TGTGCCAGCAGTGAACTGACAGGGGCAGGGGATTCACCCCTCCACTTT. Translating it yields CASSELTGAGDSPLHF.

The rearrangement joins TRBV9 to TRBJ2-5; D not resolved. V lost 4 bases, J lost 3 bases, and 4 bases lay in between. Germline V CDR1 and CDR2: SGDLS, YYNGEE. CDR3 length: 11 amino acids. The CDR3 nucleotides read TGTGCCAGCAGCCTCGAAGAGACCCAGTACTTC. It yields the protein CASSLEETQYF.

The genes are TRBV7-9 and TRBJ2-2, with 10 bases identical to TRBD2. Germline CDR1 reads SEHNR; CDR2 reads FQNEAQ (reference sequence). V shed 7 bases, J shed 4 bases, and the junction held 6 bases outside the gene matches. CDR3 length: 15 amino acids. The CDR3 protein is CASTRSGGGTGELFF. CDR3 coding DNA: TGTGCCAGCACCCGAAGCGGGGGGGGCACCGGGGAGCTGTTTTTT. Complete variable domain (other parts from reference TRBV7-9 and TRBJ2-2): DTGVSQNPRHKITKRGQNVTFRCDPISEHNRLYWYRQTLGQGPEFLTYFQNEAQLEKSRLLSDRFSAERPKGSFSTLEIQRTEQGDSAMYLCASTRSGGGTGELFFGEGSRLTVL.

This chain joins TRBV19 and TRBJ2-7; D is unresolved. The CDR3 extends over 12 amino acids. V was pared by 4 bases and J by 7 bases, with 11 bases between. CDR1 LNHDA and CDR2 SQIVND come from the germline V gene (reference sequence). CDR3 in amino acids: CASSTGLGEQYF. CDR3 DNA sequence: TGTGCCAGTAGTACAGGTTTGGGGGAGCAGTACTTC. The whole variable domain, remainder taken from reference TRBV19 and TRBJ2-7, is DGGITQSPKYLFRKEGQNVTLSCEQNLNHDAMYWYRQDPGQGLRLIYYSQIVNDFQKGDIAEGYSVSREKKESFPLTVTSAQKNPTAFYLCASSTGLGEQYFGPGTRLTVT.

V gene TRBV7-2 combines with J gene TRBJ1-2, with TRBD1 matching over 7 bases. The CDR3 is 16 residues long. J lost 7 bases, V lost 5 bases, and 16 bases had no gene match. Germline values: CDR1 SGHTA, CDR2 FQGNSA. The CDR3 DNA reads as TGTGCCAGCAGCCTAATGCCAGGGGGAGTCTCCCCTGGCTACACCTTC. It translates to CASSLMPGGVSPGYTF.

The chain couples TRBV4-2 to TRBJ2-1; 11 nucleotides match TRBD2. CDR1 and CDR2 (germline): LGHNA, YNFKEQ. This CDR3 contains 16 residues. V was clipped by 2 bases and J by 5 bases; unmatched bases: 5. The DNA for the CDR3 is TGTGCCAGCAGCCAACCGCTAGCGGGGGGCCACAATGAGCAGTTCTTC. This codes for CASSQPLAGGHNEQFF.

This clone occurred once. The rearrangement joins TRBV7-9 to TRBJ2-1; 7 nucleotides match TRBD2. CDR1 is SEHNR and CDR2 is FQNEAQ in the germline V gene (reference sequence). This CDR3 comprises 13 residues. J was trimmed by 14 bases and V by 1 base; bases with no gene match: 8. The CDR3 here is CASSLELGGREFF. CDR3 nucleotides: TGTGCCAGCAGCTTAGAGTTGGGGGGGAGAGAGTTCTTC.

The J gene is TRBJ2-7, the V gene TRBV11-2, with D possibly matching TRBD1 (6 bases). The CDR3 contains 15 residues. CDR1 and CDR2 (germline): SGHAT, FQNNGV. V was pared by 6 bases and J by 2 bases, with 17 bases between. The CDR3 nucleotides are TGTGCCAGCAGGAGAGACGCCGGACAGCCCTACGAGCAGTACTTC. This gives the protein CASRRDAGQPYEQYF.

V gene TRBV4-1 combines with J gene TRBJ2-7, with TRBD2 matching over 7 bases. Germline lookup yields CDR1 MGHRA and CDR2 YSYEKL. With 5 bases clipped from V and 3 bases from J, the junction kept 7 bases outside the gene matches. The CDR3 totals 14 residues. The CDR3 spells CASSFRDYNYEQYF. In DNA form, the CDR3 reads TGCGCCAGCAGCTTCCGGGACTATAACTACGAGCAGTACTTC.

V gene TRBV10-3 combines with J gene TRBJ2-7, with a tentative D call TRBD1 (5 bases). Germline lookup yields CDR1 ENHRY and CDR2 SYGVKD. V lost 2 bases, J lost 1 base, and 12 bases lay in between. The CDR3 totals 15 residues. CDR3 amino acids: CAISERGGYSYEQYF. DNA for the CDR3: TGTGCCATCAGTGAGAGGGGTGGGTATTCCTACGAGCAGTACTTC.

V is TRBV6-5 and J is TRBJ2-7, with 10 positions matching TRBD2. Looked up from germline, CDR1 is MNHEY and CDR2 is SVGAGI. The CDR3 has 13 residues. V lost 6 bases and J lost 5; bases outside the gene matches: 4. CDR3 nucleotide sequence: TGTGCCAGCAGGGAGCGGGGGGGCCACGAGCAGTACTTC. It yields the protein CASRERGGHEQYF.

The chain joins TRBV28 to TRBJ2-4; weak D call: TRBD1 (5 bases). The CDR3 is 15 amino acids. Germline V lookup: CDR1 MDHEN, CDR2 SYDVKM. The V and J ends lost 3 bases and 6 bases respectively, with 15 bases between them. CDR3 sequence reads: CASSFRALQGNIQYF. CDR3 DNA: TGTGCCAGCAGTTTCCGGGCACTGCAGGGAAACATTCAGTACTTC.

The chain uses TRBV12-3 or TRBV12-4 and TRBJ2-5; weak D call: TRBD1 (5 bases). CDR3 length equals 12 residues. The V and J ends lost 5 bases and 8 bases respectively, with 12 bases between them. The CDR3 coding sequence is TGTGCCAGCAGTATGCGCCAGGGAACCCAGTACTTC. Translation gives CASSMRQGTQYF.

V usage is TRBV9 and J usage is TRBJ1-5; tentative D call: TRBD1 (6 bases). The CDR3 sequence is 15 residues long. Germline values: CDR1 SGDLS, CDR2 YYNGEE. With 4 bases removed from V and 7 bases from J, the gap between germline ends came to 18 bases. The CDR3 DNA sequence: TGTGCCAGCAGCCCGACTCCCGGGACACTCCAGCCCCAGCATTTT. This encodes CASSPTPGTLQPQHF.

The chain has TRBV3-1 (or the pseudogene TRBV3-2) and TRBJ2-3; 8 bases fit TRBD2. The CDR3 is 18 residues long. V lost 0 bases and J lost 3; bases outside the gene matches: 11. The germline gives CDR1 LGHDT, CDR2 YNNKEL (reference sequence). The CDR3 nucleotides read TGTGCCAGCAGCCAAGAGTCGGAGCTAGCGGGCTATACAGATACGCAGTATTTT. Its protein is CASSQESELAGYTDTQYF.

The rearrangement links TRBV9 to TRBJ2-1; 8 bases line up with TRBD2. The CDR3 sequence is 19 residues long. From germline, CDR1 is SGDLS and CDR2 YYNGEE. The ends lost 0 bases at V and 4 bases at J; junction bases unmatched: 15. The CDR3 nucleotides are TGTGCCAGCAGCGTAGCCACCCTAGTACCGGGACTAGGGTACAATGAGCAGTTCTTC. Translating it yields CASSVATLVPGLGYNEQFF.

The chain uses TRBV10-1 and TRBJ2-1; 8 nucleotides match TRBD1. Germline V gene sequence: CDR1 WNHNN, CDR2 SYGVQD (reference sequence). The J segment lost 6 bases and the V segment lost 4 bases, leaving 11 bases of the junction unmatched. The CDR3 totals 16 residues. CDR3 bases: TGCGCCAGCAGTGCCCAGGTGGGGACAGGTATCAATGAGCAGTTCTTC. It yields the protein CASSAQVGTGINEQFF.

The gene calls are TRBV30 and TRBJ1-3; D is unclear. CDR1 is GTSNPN, CDR2 SVGIG, per germline (reference sequence). The V gene lost 0 bases and the J gene lost 2 bases, with 5 bases spanning the gap. CDR3 length equals 13 residues. The CDR3 nucleotides read TGTGCCTGGAGTGTTGATACTGGAAACACCATATATTTT. Translating it yields CAWSVDTGNTIYF. Based on the CDR3 plus reference TRBV30 and TRBJ1-3, the full variable domain is SQTIHQWPATLVQPVGSPLSLECTVEGTSNPNLYWYRQAAGRGLQLLFYSVGIGQISSEVPQNLSASRPQDRQFILSSKKLLLSDSGFYLCAWSVDTGNTIYFGEGSWLTVV.

The rearrangement uses TRBV9 and TRBJ2-1; no clear D. The ends were cut back, 0 bases at V and 3 bases at J, with 16 bases in the middle. Germline values: CDR1 SGDLS, CDR2 YYNGEE. The CDR3 extends over 17 amino acids. The CDR3 loop reads CASSVGASGNIYNEQFF. The CDR3 nucleotides read TGTGCCAGCAGCGTAGGAGCTAGTGGGAACATCTACAATGAGCAGTTCTTC.

The chain has TRBV5-1 and TRBJ1-6; D might be TRBD1 (5 bases). CDR3 size: 15 residues. The germline CDR1 and CDR2 sequences are SGHRS and YFSETQ. V lost 5 bases to trimming and J lost 5 bases, with 14 bases between them. CDR3 loop: CASSRGSGDNSPLHF. In DNA form, the CDR3 reads TGCGCCAGCAGTAGGGGATCGGGAGATAATTCACCCCTCCACTTT.

The V call is TRBV30, the J call TRBJ1-2; possible D gene TRBD1, 6 bases. With 0 bases removed from V and 6 bases from J, the gap between germline ends came to 17 bases. There are 15 residues in the CDR3. Germline CDR1 is GTSNPN and CDR2 is SVGIG (reference sequence). As DNA, the CDR3 is TGTGCCTGGAGTGTACTAAGGGGGAGCGCCAATGGCTACACCTTC. It yields the protein CAWSVLRGSANGYTF.

This clone was counted between two and nine times. This chain joins TRBV24-1 and TRBJ1-5, with D perhaps matching TRBD1 (6 bases). The CDR3 has 13 residues. Germline values: CDR1 KGHDR, CDR2 SFDVKD. V lost 6 bases and J lost 4, with 9 bases in between. The CDR3: CATSQGWNQPQHF. CDR3 in DNA: TGTGCCACCAGTCAGGGGTGGAATCAGCCCCAGCATTTT.

The chain recombines TRBV5-1 with TRBJ1-4, with 7 bases identical to TRBD1. There are 15 residues in the CDR3. V was clipped by 2 bases and J by 7 bases; unmatched bases: 8. The V gene's germline CDR1 is SGHRS and CDR2 YFSETQ. The CDR3 spells CASSLQTGQGEKLFF. CDR3 bases: TGCGCCAGCAGCTTACAGACAGGGCAGGGTGAAAAACTGTTTTTT. Using reference TRBV5-1 and TRBJ1-4 for the parts outside the CDR3, the full variable domain is KAGVTQTPRYLIKTRGQQVTLSCSPISGHRSVSWYQQTPGQGLQFLFEYFSETQRNKGNFPGRFSGRQFSNSRSEMNVSTLELGDSALYLCASSLQTGQGEKLFFGSGTQLSVL.

This sequence joins TRBV7-9 and TRBJ1-2; no reliable D call. CDR1 SEHNR and CDR2 FQNEAQ come from the germline V gene (reference sequence). V lost 4 bases and J 3 bases, leaving 9 bases between the germline ends. The CDR3 runs 13 residues. CDR3 DNA sequence: TGTGCCAGCAGCTCAAGGACGGACTATGGCTACACCTTC. Translated: CASSSRTDYGYTF.

The chain joins TRBV19 to TRBJ1-2, with D possibly TRBD1 on 6 matching bases. V lost 0 bases, J lost 8 bases, and 16 bases lay in between. Germline V gene lookup returns CDR1 LNHDA and CDR2 SQIVND (reference sequence). The CDR3 has 15 amino acids. CDR3 DNA sequence: TGTGCCAGTAGTATAGATAGCTCTGGGGGCGAAGGCTACACCTTC. Its translation is CASSIDSSGGEGYTF.

This clone was seen only once. V gene TRBV6-5 combines with J gene TRBJ2-1; 10 nucleotides match TRBD1. V gave up 10 bases and J gave up 4 bases; unmatched junction bases: 10. The CDR3 contains 15 residues. CDR1 and CDR2 from the germline V gene are MNHEY and SVGAGI. CDR3 region: CATILGTGAYNEQFF. CDR3 DNA: TGTGCCACCATCTTGGGGACAGGGGCATACAATGAGCAGTTCTTC.